This TCR beta chain was profiled in a study of CD8 T cells in ankylosing spondylitis. Study-level points and caveats: It was reported that disease-linked clones were significantly enriched in matched ankylosing spondylitis synovial fluid.

The CDR3 is made up of 14 amino acids. The V gene lost 4 bases and the J gene lost 5 bases, with 11 bases spanning the gap. A remark on this clonotype: The antigen remains undetermined.

Libraries for TCR beta were made by quantitative 5'-RACE with molecular barcodes. In TCRdb, the 5' RACE reads were re-called with MiXCR into one record per CDR3 protein. The sample lists around 35,000 distinct CDR3 sequences; 10% to 15% were seen once. Sequences were obtained from synovial fluid, either unsorted or a sorted T cell fraction (not recorded which). The V gene is TRBV12-3 or TRBV12-4, the J gene TRBJ1-4, with D unclear. The TCR sequence derives from a male donor with ankylosing spondylitis. DNA for the CDR3: TGTGCCAGCAGTTCCCCAGTCCTAAATGAAAAACTGTTTTTT. Translation gives CASSSPVLNEKLFF.